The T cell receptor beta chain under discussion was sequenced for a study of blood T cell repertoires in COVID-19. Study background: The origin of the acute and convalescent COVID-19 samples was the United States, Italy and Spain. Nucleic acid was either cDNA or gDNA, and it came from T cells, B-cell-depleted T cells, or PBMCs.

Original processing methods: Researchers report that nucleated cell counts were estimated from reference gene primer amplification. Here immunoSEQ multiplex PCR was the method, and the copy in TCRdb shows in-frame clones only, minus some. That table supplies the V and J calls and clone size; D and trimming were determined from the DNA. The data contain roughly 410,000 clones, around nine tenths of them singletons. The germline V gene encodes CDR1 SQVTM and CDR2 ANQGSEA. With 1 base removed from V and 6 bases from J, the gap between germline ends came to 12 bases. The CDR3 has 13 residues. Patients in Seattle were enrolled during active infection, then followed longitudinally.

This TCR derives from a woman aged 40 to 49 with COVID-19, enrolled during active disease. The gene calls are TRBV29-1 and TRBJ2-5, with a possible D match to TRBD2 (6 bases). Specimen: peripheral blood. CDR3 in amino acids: CSVEVGRGQTQYF. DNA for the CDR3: TGCAGCGTTGAAGTCGGGCGGGGACAGACCCAGTACTTC. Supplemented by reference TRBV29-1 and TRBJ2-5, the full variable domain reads SAVISQKPSRDICQRGTSLTIQCQVDSQVTMMFWYRQQPGQSLTLIATANQGSEATYESGFVIDKFPISRPNLTFSTLTVSNMSPEDSSIYLCSVEVGRGQTQYFGPGTRLLVL.